Each of the 32 T cell receptor beta chains below was sequenced from the same sample in a study of shared clonotypes between healthy human individuals (dated by TCRdb to 2019 to 2021). Preparation of the library involved the immunoSEQ multiplex PCR assay. TCRdb mirrors the immuneACCESS table, restricted to in-frame sequences. Some clones are absent from its copies; in checked studies, under half trace to an unresolved V gene, and the reason for the others is unknown. The sample table shows around 2,000,000 clones, and around 95% are seen once. The top ten clonotypes cover 0.1% to 0.15% of the sample. The sample comprised naive CD4+ T cells sorted from blood. What this sample's cell subset or site label stands for: CD45RA+ positively selected. All receptors derive from a man aged 18 to 29 in good health.

This clone was seen a handful of times. The same CDR3 can be traced to other DNA sequences in this sample. The V and J genes are TRBV5-1 and TRBJ1-6; D may be TRBD1 (5 bases). V dropped 0 bases and J dropped 7 bases, with 8 bases sitting between them. In germline, CDR1 is SGHRS, CDR2 YFSETQ. The CDR3 sequence is 14 residues long. The CDR3: CASSLEGANSPLHF. The CDR3 nucleotides are TGCGCCAGCAGCTTGGAAGGGGCGAATTCACCCCTCCACTTT.

The chain couples TRBV19 to TRBJ2-2; 10 bases map to TRBD1. This CDR3 has 16 amino acids. V was clipped by 6 bases and J by 3 bases; unmatched bases: 7. CDR1 is LNHDA, CDR2 SQIVND, per germline (reference sequence). The CDR3 loop is CASRRDRGVYTGELFF. The CDR3 DNA reads TGTGCCAGTAGACGGGACAGGGGAGTTTACACCGGGGAGCTGTTTTTT.

Concerning this clone: Different DNA sequences within this sample yield the same CDR3. The chain joins TRBV30 to TRBJ1-2; D is unresolved. Trimming pared 3 bases from V and 1 base from J, leaving 12 bases between. The CDR3 sequence is 14 residues long. Germline V gives CDR1 GTSNPN, CDR2 SVGIG (reference sequence). In DNA, the CDR3 is TGTGCCTGGAGCGTCAGGCGGGGTAACTATGGCTACACCTTC. As protein: CAWSVRRGNYGYTF. The whole variable domain, filled in from reference TRBV30 and TRBJ1-2, reads SQTIHQWPATLVQPVGSPLSLECTVEGTSNPNLYWYRQAAGRGLQLLFYSVGIGQISSEVPQNLSASRPQDRQFILSSKKLLLSDSGFYLCAWSVRRGNYGYTFGSGTRLTVV.

The chain carries TRBV30 and TRBJ1-1; 8 bases fit TRBD1. The V segment lost 0 bases and the J segment 4 bases; nucleotides outside the gene matches: 4. The length of the CDR3 is 14 residues. The germline V gene has CDR1 GTSNPN and CDR2 SVGIG (reference sequence). CDR3 in DNA: TGTGCCTGGAGTGTACAGGGGGTTACCACTGAAGCTTTCTTT. Encoded protein: CAWSVQGVTTEAFF.

The CDR3 sequence is CASSQQQPEQYF. The CDR3 DNA reads as TGTGCCAGCAGCCAACAACAGCCTGAGCAGTACTTC. The chain links TRBV14 to TRBJ2-7; D unclear. This CDR3 contains 12 residues. In germline, CDR1 is SGHDN, CDR2 FVKESK. The V and J ends lost 2 bases and 7 bases respectively, with 9 bases between them. Complete variable domain (other parts from reference TRBV14 and TRBJ2-7): EAGVTQFPSHSVIEKGQTVTLRCDPISGHDNLYWYRRVMGKEIKFLLHFVKESKQDESGMPNNRFLAERTGGTYSTLKVQPAELEDSGVYFCASSQQQPEQYFGPGTRLTVT.

The V call is TRBV28, the J call TRBJ2-7, with D uncertain. CDR1 and CDR2 from the germline V gene are MDHEN and SYDVKM. Between the trimmed V and J ends, which lost 6 bases and 1 base, there was a span of 13 bases. The CDR3 covers 14 residues. The CDR3 is CASRPRHESYEQYF. The CDR3 DNA reads TGTGCCAGCAGACCCCGACACGAGTCCTACGAGCAGTACTTC.

The chain joins TRBV6-1 to TRBJ1-3, with D unclear. V was shortened by 4 bases and J by 2 bases, with 12 bases between the two germline ends. Looked up from germline, CDR1 is MNHNS and CDR2 is SASEGT. The CDR3 loop spans 15 amino acids. This chain's CDR3 is CASSVRALTGNTIYF. CDR3 in DNA: TGTGCCAGCAGTGTCCGGGCCCTCACTGGAAACACCATATATTTT.

V and J are TRBV28 and TRBJ1-4; D is ambiguous. This CDR3 contains 17 residues. Trimming took 5 bases from V and 0 from J, leaving 16 bases between them. Germline assignment: CDR1 MDHEN and CDR2 SYDVKM. Written as DNA, the CDR3 is TGTGCCAGCAGTCTTCGATTCAAATTAGCAACTAATGAAAAACTGTTTTTT. It translates to CASSLRFKLATNEKLFF.

CDR3 region: CTSRPMDSDYGYTF. For the CDR3, the DNA is TGCACCAGCAGACCTATGGACTCGGACTATGGCTACACCTTC. The chain carries TRBV1 and TRBJ1-2. TRBV1 is a known pseudogene. The CDR3 runs to 14 residues.

This clone was counted once. The chain is built from TRBV30 and TRBJ2-3; 9 bases map to TRBD2. Unmatched junction bases numbered 8, after V lost 3 bases and J lost 4 bases. CDR1 GTSNPN and CDR2 SVGIG come from the germline V gene (reference sequence). The CDR3 runs to 15 residues. The CDR3, as DNA: TGTGCCTGGAGACGCCAGGCGGGGGGGCCAGATACGCAGTATTTT. This gives the protein CAWRRQAGGPDTQYF.

This chain links TRBV5-4 with TRBJ2-2; 9 bases agree with TRBD1. V lost 4 bases to trimming and J lost 14 bases; unmatched junction nucleotides: 15. Per germline, CDR1 SGHNT and CDR2 YYREEE (reference sequence). This CDR3 has 15 residues. CDR3 sequence reads: CASSIRDREAEGLFF. CDR3 in DNA: TGTGCCAGCAGCATCCGGGACAGGGAAGCGGAGGGTCTGTTTTTT.

In this sample, this clone turned up once. The chain uses TRBV7-9 and TRBJ2-1; D remains ambiguous. The V end lost 5 bases, the J end lost 0 bases, and 23 bases lay between the germline ends. This CDR3 has 19 amino acids. Germline V gene sequence: CDR1 SEHNR, CDR2 FQNEAQ (reference sequence). The CDR3 loop reads CASSLEYLGYPSSYNEQFF. The CDR3 nucleotides are TGTGCCAGCAGCCTAGAATATTTAGGCTACCCGAGCTCCTACAATGAGCAGTTCTTC.

CDR3 nucleotide sequence: TGTGCCAGCAGTGCAGGACCCGCAGACCTCGAGCAGTACTTC. Translating gives CASSAGPADLEQYF. The V gene is TRBV6-4, the J gene TRBJ2-7; unclear D gene. Germline assignment: CDR1 MRHNA and CDR2 SNTAGT. Trimming pared 4 bases from V and 6 bases from J, leaving 16 bases between. This CDR3 spans 14 amino acids.

The V gene is TRBV19, the J gene TRBJ2-2, with 10 bases matching TRBD1. CDR3 length equals 19 residues. V dropped 7 bases and J dropped 0; count of bases not matched to a gene: 14. The germline V gene encodes CDR1 LNHDA and CDR2 SQIVND (reference sequence). The CDR3 DNA follows: TGTGCCAGTACCCCCCGGGACAGGGGAGTGATAGCGAACACCGGGGAGCTGTTTTTT. This translates into CASTPRDRGVIANTGELFF.

V gene TRBV6-5 combines with J gene TRBJ2-4, with TRBD1 identical over 8 bases. This CDR3 spans 15 amino acids. J was trimmed by 3 bases and V by 6 bases; bases with no gene match: 7. Germline lookup yields CDR1 MNHEY and CDR2 SVGAGI. The CDR3 spells CASSIDRGGKNIQYF. The DNA for the CDR3 is TGTGCCAGCAGCATTGACAGGGGTGGCAAAAACATTCAGTACTTC.

The gene calls are TRBV5-1 and TRBJ1-2, with unresolved D. Trimming took 0 bases from V and 3 from J, leaving 12 bases between them. CDR1 and CDR2 from the germline V gene are SGHRS and YFSETQ. This CDR3 has 15 residues. The CDR3 DNA follows: TGCGCCAGCAGCTTGGGGTGGGGAATGGACTATGGCTACACCTTC. This sequence encodes CASSLGWGMDYGYTF.

The rearrangement joins TRBV7-8 to TRBJ2-7, with D possibly TRBD1 on 6 matching bases. The CDR3 extends over 16 amino acids. The V end was cut by 3 bases, the J end by 6 bases, with 21 bases between. The germline CDR1 and CDR2 sequences are SGHVS and FQNEAQ. Here the CDR3 reads CASSLPAGVNAAEQYF. The CDR3 nucleotides are TGTGCCAGCAGCTTGCCCGCAGGGGTGAACGCCGCCGAGCAGTACTTC.

The genes are TRBV10-3 and TRBJ2-7; D remains ambiguous. In germline, CDR1 is ENHRY, CDR2 SYGVKD. The V end lost 5 bases, the J end lost 1 base, and 9 bases lay between the germline ends. The CDR3 runs to 13 residues. The CDR3 spells CAISFGPSYEQYF. The CDR3 coding sequence is TGTGCCATCAGTTTCGGGCCATCCTACGAGCAGTACTTC.

The chain joins TRBV30 to TRBJ2-5; a weak D match, TRBD2 (6 bases). The CDR3 totals 13 residues. The germline CDR1 and CDR2 sequences are GTSNPN and SVGIG (reference sequence). V dropped 3 bases and J dropped 5 bases, with 13 bases sitting between them. CDR3 DNA: TGTGCCTGGAGAACGCAGGGAGGCGAGACCCAGTACTTC. Translated, it gives CAWRTQGGETQYF.

In this sample, this clone turned up once. The chain has TRBV5-6 and TRBJ2-5; the D gene is possibly TRBD1 (5 bases). The CDR3 covers 14 residues. With 3 bases removed from V and 2 bases from J, the gap between germline ends came to 11 bases. Germline CDR1 SGHDT, CDR2 YYEEEE. The CDR3, as DNA: TGTGCCAGCAGCTGGCTCGACAGTCAAGAGACCCAGTACTTC. It specifies CASSWLDSQETQYF.

This chain joins TRBV7-2 and TRBJ1-2, with 8 bases aligning to TRBD1. J was trimmed by 2 bases and V by 5 bases; bases with no gene match: 10. The CDR3 has 16 residues. Looked up from germline, CDR1 is SGHTA and CDR2 is FQGNSA. The CDR3 coding sequence is TGTGCCAGCAGCCTCCACACAGGGGGAATAAACTATGGCTACACCTTC. Its protein product is CASSLHTGGINYGYTF.

The rearrangement joins TRBV7-9 to TRBJ2-3; 14 nucleotides line up with TRBD2. The junction had 9 bases not matched to a gene; V was cut back by 5 bases and J by 2 bases. Germline V gives CDR1 SEHNR, CDR2 FQNEAQ (reference sequence). The CDR3 consists of 18 residues. The CDR3 spells CASSQELGLAGVTDTQYF. The CDR3 nucleotides read TGTGCCAGCAGCCAGGAATTGGGACTAGCGGGAGTCACAGATACGCAGTATTTT.

The genes are TRBV18 and TRBJ2-7, with TRBD2 identical over 9 bases. From germline, CDR1 is KGHSH and CDR2 LQKENI. After removal of 4 bases from V and 7 bases from J, the junction contained 11 bases not matched to a gene. The CDR3 is 15 residues long. CDR3 nucleotide sequence: TGTGCCAGCTCACAACCCGGGACTAGCAGGGGAGAGCAGTACTTC. Its translation is CASSQPGTSRGEQYF.

The chain combines TRBV5-4 with TRBJ1-2; D gene unclear. Germline values: CDR1 SGHNT, CDR2 YYREEE (reference sequence). The CDR3 has 15 amino acids. Trimming stripped 2 bases from V and 1 base from J, with 12 bases between. The CDR3 DNA reads as TGTGCCAGCAGCTTTCGGGATTCGTTTAACTATGGCTACACCTTC. Translation: CASSFRDSFNYGYTF.

The chain's CDR3 is CASRFRGGHTEAFF. The CDR3 DNA is TGTGCCAGCAGATTCAGGGGGGGCCACACTGAAGCTTTCTTT. The chain carries TRBV28 and TRBJ1-1; TRBD1 aligns across 7 bases. CDR1 is MDHEN, CDR2 SYDVKM, per germline. The CDR3 spans 14 residues. The V gene end was trimmed by 6 bases and the J gene end by 3 bases; junction bases not matched to a gene: 7.

The chain couples TRBV5-4 to TRBJ1-4, with 10 bases that match TRBD1. The CDR3 spans 16 residues. The V and J ends lost 4 bases and 5 bases, in that order; junction bases with no gene match: 8. Germline CDR1 reads SGHNT; CDR2 reads YYREEE (reference sequence). CDR3 amino acids: CASSPVPGQGNEKLFF. CDR3 DNA: TGTGCCAGCAGCCCAGTACCGGGACAGGGGAATGAAAAACTGTTTTTT.

The V and J genes are TRBV18 and TRBJ1-2; D uncertain. Trimming pared 3 bases from V and 2 bases from J, leaving 10 bases between. The length of the CDR3 is 14 residues. Germline V gene sequence: CDR1 KGHSH, CDR2 LQKENI. The CDR3 spells CASSPAGGNYGYTF. The CDR3 nucleotides read TGTGCCAGCTCACCGGCGGGCGGGAACTATGGCTACACCTTC. Full variable domain (remainder filled in from reference TRBV18 and TRBJ1-2): NAGVMQNPRHLVRRRGQEARLRCSPMKGHSHVYWYRQLPEEGLKFMVYLQKENIIDESGMPKERFSAEFPKEGPSILRIQQVVRGDSAAYFCASSPAGGNYGYTFGSGTRLTVV.

The chain recombines TRBV23-1 with TRBJ2-1, with a weak D call TRBD2 (5 bases). TRBV23-1 is identified as an open reading frame with a role that is uncertain. Trimming cost V 1 base and J 3 bases, with 13 bases left between them. This CDR3 has 16 amino acids. As DNA, the CDR3 is TGCGCCAGCAGTCAATTTCGGGGAAAGGGCTACAATGAGCAGTTCTTC. As protein: CASSQFRGKGYNEQFF.

The chain couples TRBV30 to TRBJ1-4, with TRBD1 identical over 8 bases. Losses at the gene ends were 8 bases for V and 4 bases for J; bases not matched to a gene: 15. Per germline, CDR1 GTSNPN and CDR2 SVGIG (reference sequence). CDR3 length: 16 residues. DNA for the CDR3: TGTGCCGGGGCGGGGACAGGAGGAGGCCTTAATGAAAAACTGTTTTTT. Residues: CAGAGTGGGLNEKLFF. Drawing the rest from reference TRBV30 and TRBJ1-4, the complete variable domain is SQTIHQWPATLVQPVGSPLSLECTVEGTSNPNLYWYRQAAGRGLQLLFYSVGIGQISSEVPQNLSASRPQDRQFILSSKKLLLSDSGFYLCAGAGTGGGLNEKLFFGSGTQLSVL.

In nucleotides, the CDR3 is TGTGCCATCAGTGAGTCGGCTCCTGGGACAGTAATTCGTAATGAGCAGTTCTTC. Encoded protein: CAISESAPGTVIRNEQFF. The chain joins TRBV10-3 to TRBJ2-1, with 7 positions matching TRBD1. The ends lost 0 bases at V and 7 bases at J; junction bases unmatched: 15. This CDR3 is 18 amino acids long. Germline V gives CDR1 ENHRY, CDR2 SYGVKD.

The rearrangement links TRBV7-3 to TRBJ1-2; D is undetermined. Trimming removed 4 bases at V and 2 bases at J, with 14 bases between. CDR3 size: 15 residues. The germline V gene has CDR1 SGHTA and CDR2 FQGTGA. The CDR3, as DNA: TGTGCCAGCAGCTCCCCCGTAAAGAGCAACTATGGCTACACCTTC. Encoded protein: CASSSPVKSNYGYTF.

The chain has TRBV27 and TRBJ2-7; 7 nucleotides agree with TRBD1. Germline-derived CDR1 and CDR2 are MNHEY and SMNVEV (reference sequence). The V segment lost 7 bases and the J segment 0 bases; nucleotides outside the gene matches: 6. The CDR3 length is 14 residues. The CDR3 DNA sequence: TGTGCCAGCAAGGGGACAGTGAGCTCCTACGAGCAGTACTTC. This gives the protein CASKGTVSSYEQYF.